The rows below give T cell receptor beta chains drawn from one sample of a study of T cell repertoires in cytomegalovirus infection. MiXCR was run by TCRdb on the reads, yielding one entry per CDR3 protein. The sample lists about 250,000 distinct CDR3 sequences, around 6.6% occurring once. Sequencing was carried out using PBMCs. These receptors were obtained from a human donor in good health (CMV status not recorded). Some clones in this sample may be carry-over from other donors' samples. Each CDR3 is given with its conserved first and last residue. The order of the fields is clone size, V gene, J gene, D gene, CDR3 protein, CDR3 DNA. A D gene is named only where the DNA matches it firmly. Only part of the rows carry a size: once, few, many, or a class if the clone is expanded.

many,TRBV7-2,TRBJ1-1,-,CASSLWAGAEAFF,TGTGCCAGCAGCTTATGGGCAGGCGCTGAAGCTTTCTTT
-,TRBV12-3/TRBV12-4,TRBJ2-5,TRBD2,CASSLKTSGGSIETQYF,TGTGCCAGCAGTTTGAAGACTAGCGGGGGTTCGATAGAGACCCAGTACTTC
many,TRBV7-7,TRBJ2-1,-,CATGHLASNEQFF,TGTGCTACCGGACACTTAGCCAGCAATGAGCAGTTCTTC
many,TRBV29-1,TRBJ2-5,-,CSVAGLTGEETQYF,TGCAGCGTTGCGGGACTGACAGGAGAAGAGACCCAGTACTTC
-,TRBV29-1,TRBJ2-1,TRBD1,CSVGGQGVTEQFF,TGCAGCGTTGGCGGACAGGGGGTCACTGAGCAGTTCTTC
many,TRBV2,TRBJ2-2,-,CASTVAGELFF,TGTGCCAGCACAGTAGCCGGGGAGCTGTTTTTT
many,TRBV28,TRBJ2-5,-,CASSPRGMLETQYF,TGTGCCAGCAGTCCTAGGGGGATGCTAGAGACCCAGTACTTC
many,TRBV20-1,TRBJ2-1,TRBD2,CSASGGASRAYNEQFF,TGCAGTGCAAGCGGGGGGGCCTCCAGAGCCTACAATGAGCAGTTCTTC
few,TRBV4-3,TRBJ1-5,-,CASSQGRKTNQPQHF,TGCGCCAGCAGCCAAGGCAGAAAAACGAATCAGCCCCAGCATTTT
many,TRBV6-1,TRBJ1-5,-,CASSEVTNQPQHF,TGTGCCAGCAGTGAAGTTACAAATCAGCCCCAGCATTTT
many,TRBV7-6,TRBJ1-1,TRBD1,CASSLTGGRNTEAFF,TGTGCCAGCAGCCTGACAGGGGGCAGGAACACTGAAGCTTTCTTT
many,TRBV11-1,TRBJ1-1,TRBD1,CASSPRDRNTEAFF,TGTGCCAGCAGCCCCCGGGACAGGAACACTGAAGCTTTCTTT
many,TRBV7-2,TRBJ2-1,TRBD1,CASSFDRGAYNEQFF,TGTGCCAGCAGCTTTGACAGGGGGGCCTACAATGAGCAGTTCTTC
many,TRBV28,TRBJ2-1,-,CASSFPRGQFF,TGTGCCAGCAGTTTCCCACGGGGGCAGTTCTTC
few,TRBV7-2,TRBJ1-4,TRBD1,CASSFRTGWGTETNEKLFF,TGTGCCAGCAGCTTTCGGACAGGGTGGGGTACGGAAACTAATGAAAAACTGTTTTTT
many,TRBV29-1,TRBJ1-1,TRBD1,CSAVTGVTEAFF,TGCAGCGCTGTGACAGGGGTGACTGAAGCTTTCTTT
many,TRBV4-1,TRBJ1-2,-,CASSQDLQPYGYTF,TGCGCCAGCAGCCAAGATCTCCAGCCCTATGGCTACACCTTC
few,TRBV19,TRBJ1-4,-,CASSRASNEKLFF,TGTGCCAGTAGTCGGGCGTCTAATGAAAAACTGTTTTTT
many,TRBV24-1,TRBJ1-2,-,CATSDLCRWGPRLYGYTF,TGTGCCACCAGTGATTTATGTCGGTGGGGCCCAAGACTCTATGGCTACACCTTC
many,TRBV20-1,TRBJ1-5,TRBD1,CSAREDRRSNQPQHF,TGCAGTGCTAGAGAGGACAGGAGAAGCAATCAGCCCCAGCATTTT
many,TRBV11-2,TRBJ1-2,-,CASSTPGRNYGYTF,TGTGCCAGCAGCACCCCGGGACGAAACTATGGCTACACCTTC
many,TRBV7-2,TRBJ1-5,-,CASSFPGEHQPQHF,TGTGCCAGCAGCTTCCCTGGGGAACATCAGCCCCAGCATTTT
many,TRBV20-1,TRBJ2-4,-,CSASNLAKNIQYF,TGCAGTGCTAGCAACTTAGCCAAAAACATTCAGTACTTC
many,TRBV20-1,TRBJ1-4,TRBD1,CSAAPGQGARGEKLFF,TGCAGTGCTGCCCCGGGACAGGGGGCGCGGGGTGAAAAACTGTTTTTT
-,TRBV6-6,TRBJ2-5,-,CASRNGAVETQYF,TGTGCCAGCAGAAACGGGGCAGTGGAGACCCAGTACTTC
-,TRBV25-1,TRBJ2-5,-,CASSDSGAGETQYF,TGTGCCAGCAGTGATAGTGGGGCCGGAGAGACCCAGTACTTC
many,TRBV20-1,TRBJ1-1,TRBD1,CSAGRGQDTEAFF,TGCAGTGCGGGGAGGGGGCAAGACACTGAAGCTTTCTTT
many,TRBV7-9,TRBJ1-1,TRBD1,CASSFAGTVGDTEAFF,TGTGCCAGCAGCTTCGCCGGGACAGTCGGCGACACTGAAGCTTTCTTT
few,TRBV19,TRBJ2-7,TRBD1,CASSTRLGQGPYEQYF,TGTGCCAGTAGTACCCGACTCGGACAGGGCCCCTACGAGCAGTACTTC
many,TRBV12-3/TRBV12-4,TRBJ1-1,TRBD1,CASSLTGGHTEAFF,TGTGCCAGCAGCCTGACAGGGGGCCACACTGAAGCTTTCTTT
many,TRBV6-2/TRBV6-3,TRBJ2-6,-,CASSYFRQTGANVLTF,TGTGCCAGCAGTTACTTTCGACAGACTGGGGCCAACGTCCTGACTTTC
few,TRBV29-1,TRBJ2-3,TRBD2,CSVEDRAGKGDTQYF,TGCAGCGTTGAAGACCGAGCGGGGAAGGGAGATACGCAGTATTTT
few,TRBV5-1,TRBJ1-1,-,CASSSAQMNTEAFF,TGCGCCAGCAGCTCTGCGCAAATGAACACTGAAGCTTTCTTT
many,TRBV7-3,TRBJ1-2,TRBD1,CASSADRDHGYTF,TGTGCCAGCAGCGCCGACAGGGATCATGGCTACACCTTC
many,TRBV6-5,TRBJ1-3,-,CASSYEAGHSGNTIYF,TGTGCCAGCAGTTACGAGGCAGGGCACTCTGGAAACACCATATATTTT
many,TRBV11-2,TRBJ1-1,TRBD1,CASSLDRDAFF,TGTGCCAGCAGCCTAGACAGGGACGCTTTCTTT
many,TRBV3-1,TRBJ2-6,-,CASSPKGVLPSGANVLTF,TGTGCCAGCAGCCCGAAGGGGGTACTACCCTCTGGGGCCAACGTCCTGACTTTC
many,TRBV7-8,TRBJ2-5,TRBD1,CASSSVGQGFQETQYF,TGTGCCAGCAGCTCAGTGGGACAGGGGTTTCAAGAGACCCAGTACTTC
few,TRBV24-1,TRBJ2-2,-,CATSDPLLGTGELFF,TGTGCCACCAGTGATCCCCTTCTTGGCACCGGGGAGCTGTTTTTT
many,TRBV20-1,TRBJ1-1,-,CSAHRNTEAFF,TGCAGTGCCCACCGTAACACTGAAGCTTTCTTT
many,TRBV6-1,TRBJ2-6,TRBD2,CATGLRAGGPGANVLTF,TGTGCCACCGGCCTGAGGGCGGGGGGGCCTGGGGCCAACGTCCTGACTTTC
many,TRBV20-1,TRBJ1-2,-,CSAEQGRGYGYTF,TGCAGTGCCGAACAAGGAAGGGGCTATGGCTACACCTTC
many,TRBV7-2,TRBJ2-3,-,CASSLTPLSTDTQYF,TGTGCCAGCAGCTTAACACCTCTTAGCACAGATACGCAGTATTTT
-,TRBV6-2/TRBV6-3,TRBJ2-1,TRBD2,CASSYSPGLAGPYYNEQFF,TGTGCCAGCAGTTACTCTCCGGGACTAGCGGGACCTTACTACAATGAGCAGTTCTTC
many,TRBV7-9,TRBJ1-2,-,CASSRAALGGYTF,TGTGCCAGCAGCCGTGCCGCCCTCGGGGGCTACACCTTC
many,TRBV7-2,TRBJ1-2,-,CASSLAQRRGAAGGYTF,TGTGCCAGCAGCTTAGCGCAGAGGAGGGGCGCCGCGGGGGGCTACACCTTC
many,TRBV7-6,TRBJ1-2,-,CASSLDNYGYTF,TGTGCCAGCAGCTTGGACAACTATGGCTACACCTTC
many,TRBV4-3,TRBJ1-4,-,CASSNWEGTNEKLFF,TGCGCCAGCAGTAACTGGGAGGGGACTAATGAAAAACTGTTTTTT
many,TRBV7-9,TRBJ1-1,TRBD1,CASSRGQGLKFTEAFF,TGTGCCAGCAGCCGCGGACAGGGGTTGAAGTTCACTGAAGCTTTCTTT
many,TRBV20-1,TRBJ1-1,-,CSGSLMNHMNTEAFF,TGCAGTGGCTCACTCATGAATCACATGAACACTGAAGCTTTCTTT
-,TRBV20-1,TRBJ2-1,-,CSAQTRGENTYNEQFF,TGCAGTGCGCAGACTCGAGGGGAAAACACCTACAATGAGCAGTTCTTC
-,TRBV2,TRBJ1-1,-,CASKRLDRPNTEAFF,TGTGCCAGCAAGAGATTGGACAGACCTAACACTGAAGCTTTCTTT
few,TRBV9,TRBJ1-2,-,CASSPFEQNYGYTF,TGTGCCAGCAGCCCCTTCGAACAGAACTATGGCTACACCTTC
many,TRBV7-2,TRBJ2-7,-,CASSVPSRSIYEQYF,TGTGCCAGCAGTGTACCATCGCGGAGTATCTACGAGCAGTACTTC